This paragraph reports one T cell receptor beta chain. The antigen is not known. CDR1 is GTSNPN, CDR2 SVGIG, per germline (reference sequence). Trimming left V 2 bases short and J 6 bases short, with 17 bases between. The CDR3 is 15 amino acids. The assay was immunoSEQ multiplex PCR, and TCRdb's table has in-frame clones only and misses some. The table includes about 2.3 million clones, 85% to 95% detected once. These data belong to a study of shared clonotypes between healthy human individuals. Findings of the study overall: Naive CD4 clonotypes overlapped across a handful of donors at around 4.7%.

The specimen was naive CD4+ T cells from PBMCs. The subset is: CD45RA+ positively selected. The chain combines TRBV30 with TRBJ1-5; TRBD1 might be the D (5 bases). The receptor's source is a man aged 18 to 29 in good health. Some clones in this sample may be carry-over from other donors' samples. The CDR3 is CAWSLVQGGGQPQHF. The CDR3 DNA reads TGTGCCTGGAGTTTGGTTCAGGGTGGGGGTCAGCCCCAGCATTTT.